The present entry profiles one TCR beta chain with its context. Its cognate antigen is unknown. The second PCR ran about 6 to 12 cycles with a sample-barcoded 5' primer and J-beta primers. TCRdb recomputed calls from the 5' RACE reads with MiXCR, one row per CDR3 protein. Of 380,000 or so distinct CDR3 sequences in the sample, 50% to 60% were seen once. Between the trimmed V and J ends, which lost 5 bases and 3 bases, there was a span of 13 bases. CDR1 MNHEY and CDR2 SVGAGI come from the germline V gene. The CDR3 is 14 residues long. The sample belongs to a study of blood T cells in healthy people across ages. Study background: The template switching approach captured approximately one barcoded beta molecule for every two T cells. Regarding the study as a whole: Conclusively comparing naive with antigen-experienced cells was impossible with unsorted PBMCs. Estimated diversity that came from one million T cells was considered an underestimate.

The rearrangement links TRBV6-5 to TRBJ1-1, with no clear D. Sequencing was carried out using blood. The sequence was obtained from a man between 60 and 75 years old in good health. The CDR3 loop reads CASSTLTGYTEAFF. The CDR3 DNA is TGTGCCAGCAGTACCCTAACGGGGTACACTGAAGCTTTCTTT.